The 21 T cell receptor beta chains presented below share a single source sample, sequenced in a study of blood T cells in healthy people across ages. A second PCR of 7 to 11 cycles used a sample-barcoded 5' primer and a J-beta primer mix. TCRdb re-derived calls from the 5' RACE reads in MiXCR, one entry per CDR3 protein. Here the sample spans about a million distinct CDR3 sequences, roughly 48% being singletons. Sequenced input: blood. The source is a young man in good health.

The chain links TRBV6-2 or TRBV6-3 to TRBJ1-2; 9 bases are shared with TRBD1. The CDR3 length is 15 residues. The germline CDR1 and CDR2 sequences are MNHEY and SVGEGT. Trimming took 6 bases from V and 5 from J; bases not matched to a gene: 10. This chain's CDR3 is CASRAPDRGAYGYTF. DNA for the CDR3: TGTGCCAGCAGAGCCCCGGACAGGGGAGCGTATGGCTACACCTTC.

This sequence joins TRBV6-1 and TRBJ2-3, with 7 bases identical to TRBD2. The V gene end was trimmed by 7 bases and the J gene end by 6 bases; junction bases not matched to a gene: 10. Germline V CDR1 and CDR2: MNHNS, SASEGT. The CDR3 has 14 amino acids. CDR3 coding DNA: TGTGCCAGCACTCTACGGGGGGTCGGGGATACGCAGTATTTT. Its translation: CASTLRGVGDTQYF.

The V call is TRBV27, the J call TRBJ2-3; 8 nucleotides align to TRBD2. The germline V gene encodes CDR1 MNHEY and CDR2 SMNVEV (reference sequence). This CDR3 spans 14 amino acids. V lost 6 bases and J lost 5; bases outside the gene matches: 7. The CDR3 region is CASSSGGPKDTQYF. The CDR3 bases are TGTGCCAGCAGCTCGGGGGGGCCAAAAGATACGCAGTATTTT.

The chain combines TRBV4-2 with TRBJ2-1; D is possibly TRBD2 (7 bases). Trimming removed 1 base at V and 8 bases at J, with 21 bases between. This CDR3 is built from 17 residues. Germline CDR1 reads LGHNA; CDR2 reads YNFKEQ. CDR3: CASSQGVGGPNIDEQFF. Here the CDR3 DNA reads TGTGCCAGCAGCCAAGGGGTGGGGGGGCCGAATATCGATGAGCAGTTCTTC.

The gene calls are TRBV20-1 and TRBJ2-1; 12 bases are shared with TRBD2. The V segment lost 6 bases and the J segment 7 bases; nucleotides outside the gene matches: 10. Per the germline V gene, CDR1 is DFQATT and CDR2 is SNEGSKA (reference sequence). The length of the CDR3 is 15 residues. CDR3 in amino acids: CSALPRLAGGNEQFF. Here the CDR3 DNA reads TGCAGTGCGCTCCCGCGGCTAGCGGGAGGGAATGAGCAGTTCTTC.

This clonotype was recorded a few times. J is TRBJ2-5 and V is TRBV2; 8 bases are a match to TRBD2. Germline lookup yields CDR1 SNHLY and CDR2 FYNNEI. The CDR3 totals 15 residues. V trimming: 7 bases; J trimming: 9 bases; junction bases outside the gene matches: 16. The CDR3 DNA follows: TGTGCCAGCACCCTCGATGTAGCGGGGACTTTGCCCCAGTACTTC. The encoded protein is CASTLDVAGTLPQYF. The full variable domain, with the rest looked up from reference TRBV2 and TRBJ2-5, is EPEVTQTPSHQVTQMGQEVILRCVPISNHLYFYWYRQILGQKVEFLVSFYNNEISEKSEIFDDQFSVERPDGSNFTLKIRSTKLEDSAMYFCASTLDVAGTLPQYFGPGTRLLVL.

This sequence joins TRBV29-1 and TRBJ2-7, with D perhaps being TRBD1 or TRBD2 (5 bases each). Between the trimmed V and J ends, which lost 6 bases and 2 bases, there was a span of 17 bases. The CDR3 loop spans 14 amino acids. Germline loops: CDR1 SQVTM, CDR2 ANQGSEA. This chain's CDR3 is CSVDDRDGAYEQYF. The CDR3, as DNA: TGCAGCGTGGACGACCGGGACGGTGCCTACGAGCAGTACTTC.

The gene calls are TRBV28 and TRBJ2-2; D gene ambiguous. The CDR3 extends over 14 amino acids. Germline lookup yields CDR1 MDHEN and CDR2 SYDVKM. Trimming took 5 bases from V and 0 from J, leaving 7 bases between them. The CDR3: CASSAAANTGELFF. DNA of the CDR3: TGTGCCAGCAGTGCCGCAGCGAACACCGGGGAGCTGTTTTTT.

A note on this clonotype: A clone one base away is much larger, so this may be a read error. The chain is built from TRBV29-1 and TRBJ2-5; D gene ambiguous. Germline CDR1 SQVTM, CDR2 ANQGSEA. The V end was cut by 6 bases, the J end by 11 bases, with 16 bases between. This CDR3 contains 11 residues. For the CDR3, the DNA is TGCAGCGTACAGATCTACTACGGGCAGTACTTC. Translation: CSVQIYYGQYF. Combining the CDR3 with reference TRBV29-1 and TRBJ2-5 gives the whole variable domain SAVISQKPSRDICQRGTSLTIQCQVDSQVTMMFWYRQQPGQSLTLIATANQGSEATYESGFVIDKFPISRPNLTFSTLTVSNMSPEDSSIYLCSVQIYYGQYFGPGTRLLVL.

DNA of the CDR3: TGTGCCAGCAGCGCCCGGTTGAGCACAGATACGCAGTATTTT. Translation gives CASSARLSTDTQYF. This chain connects TRBV7-2 to TRBJ2-3; D is undetermined. Germline CDR1 SGHTA, CDR2 FQGNSA. The CDR3 has 14 amino acids. V was clipped by 5 bases and J by 0 bases, with 9 bases between them. Combining the CDR3 with reference TRBV7-2 and TRBJ2-3 gives the whole variable domain GAGVSQSPSNKVTEKGKDVELRCDPISGHTALYWYRQSLGQGLEFLIYFQGNSAPDKSGLPSDRFSAERTGGSVSTLTIQRTQQEDSAVYLCASSARLSTDTQYFGPGTRLTVL.

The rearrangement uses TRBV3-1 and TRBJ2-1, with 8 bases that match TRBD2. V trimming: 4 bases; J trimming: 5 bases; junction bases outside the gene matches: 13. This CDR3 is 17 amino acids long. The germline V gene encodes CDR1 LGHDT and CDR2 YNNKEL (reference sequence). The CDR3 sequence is CASSRMGSGGANNEQFF. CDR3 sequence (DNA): TGTGCCAGCAGCCGAATGGGATCCGGGGGGGCAAACAATGAGCAGTTCTTC.

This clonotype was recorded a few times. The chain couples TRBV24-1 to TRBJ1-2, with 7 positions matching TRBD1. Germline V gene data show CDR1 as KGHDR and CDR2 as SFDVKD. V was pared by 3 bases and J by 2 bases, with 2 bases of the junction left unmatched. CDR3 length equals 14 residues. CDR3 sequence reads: CATSDQQGNYGYTF. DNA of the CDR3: TGTGCCACCAGTGATCAACAGGGGAACTATGGCTACACCTTC.

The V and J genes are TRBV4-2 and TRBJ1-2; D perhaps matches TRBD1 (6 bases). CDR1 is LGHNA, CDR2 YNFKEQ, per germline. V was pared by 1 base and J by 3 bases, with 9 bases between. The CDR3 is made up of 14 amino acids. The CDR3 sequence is CASSQGRTDYGYTF. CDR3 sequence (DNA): TGTGCCAGCAGCCAAGGACGGACAGACTATGGCTACACCTTC.

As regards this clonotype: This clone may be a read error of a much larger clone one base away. CDR3 DNA: TGTGCCAGCAGTGAAGGACCGAGCTCCTACACTGAGCAGTTCTTC. It encodes CASSEGPSSYTEQFF. The chain is built from TRBV2 and TRBJ2-1; D gene unclear. Germline V gene data show CDR1 as SNHLY and CDR2 as FYNNEI. The CDR3 runs to 15 residues.

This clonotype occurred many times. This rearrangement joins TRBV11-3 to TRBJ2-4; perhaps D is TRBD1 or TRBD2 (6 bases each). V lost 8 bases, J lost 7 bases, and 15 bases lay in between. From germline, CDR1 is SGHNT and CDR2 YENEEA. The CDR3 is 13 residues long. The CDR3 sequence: CASAGGPGNIQYF. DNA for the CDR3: TGTGCCAGCGCTGGGGGGCCGGGCAACATTCAGTACTTC.

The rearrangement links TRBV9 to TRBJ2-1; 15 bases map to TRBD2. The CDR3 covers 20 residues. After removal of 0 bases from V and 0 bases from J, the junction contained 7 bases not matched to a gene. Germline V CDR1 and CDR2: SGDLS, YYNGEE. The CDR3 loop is CASSVGVGTSGGSSYNEQFF. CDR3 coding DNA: TGTGCCAGCAGCGTAGGTGTAGGGACTAGCGGGGGGAGCTCCTACAATGAGCAGTTCTTC.

CDR3: CASSPSRTGGSEKLFF. In nucleotides, the CDR3 is TGTGCCAGCAGCCCCAGCCGGACAGGAGGGTCTGAAAAACTGTTTTTT. This chain connects TRBV28 to TRBJ1-4; 7 bases are a match to TRBD1. This CDR3 spans 16 amino acids. CDR1 is MDHEN and CDR2 is SYDVKM in the germline V gene. J lost 7 bases, V lost 6 bases, and 14 bases had no gene match.

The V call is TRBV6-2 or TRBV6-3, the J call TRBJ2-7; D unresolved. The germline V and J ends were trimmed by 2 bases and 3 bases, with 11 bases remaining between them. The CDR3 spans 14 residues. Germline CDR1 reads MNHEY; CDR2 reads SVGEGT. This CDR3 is CASSYGPSIYEQYF. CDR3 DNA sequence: TGTGCCAGCAGTTACGGACCGAGCATCTACGAGCAGTACTTC.

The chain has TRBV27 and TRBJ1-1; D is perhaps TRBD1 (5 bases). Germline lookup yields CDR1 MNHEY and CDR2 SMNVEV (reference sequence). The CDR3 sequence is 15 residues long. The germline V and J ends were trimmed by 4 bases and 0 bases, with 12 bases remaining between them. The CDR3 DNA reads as TGTGCCAGCAGTTCGGGGGGAGTATTGAACACTGAAGCTTTCTTT. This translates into CASSSGGVLNTEAFF.

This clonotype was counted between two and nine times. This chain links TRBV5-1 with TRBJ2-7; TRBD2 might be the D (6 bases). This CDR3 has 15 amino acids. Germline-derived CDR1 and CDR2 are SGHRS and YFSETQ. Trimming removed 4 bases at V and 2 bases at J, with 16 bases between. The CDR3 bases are TGCGCCAGCAGCCACGAATCGGAGGGAACCTACGAGCAGTACTTC. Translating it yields CASSHESEGTYEQYF.

CDR3 nucleotides: TGTGCCAGCAGTACTAATACGAGACTAGCGGGGATTGGAAACATTCAGTACTTC. It yields the protein CASSTNTRLAGIGNIQYF. The chain employs TRBV12-3 or TRBV12-4 and TRBJ2-4; 11 nucleotides align to TRBD2. CDR3 length equals 18 residues. Losses at the gene ends were 5 bases for V and 6 bases for J; bases not matched to a gene: 15.